This T cell receptor (beta chain) was found in a study of identical twins (dated by TCRdb to the mid-2010s). Regarding the study in general: TCR alpha and beta repertoires from monozygotic twins, unrelated adults of various ages and cord blood were deep-sequenced to test whether fetal clonotypes persist. Replicate twin experiments were performed at different times using different library preparation protocols to rule out contamination. Study-wide conclusions, independent of this receptor: Compared with coincidental sharing between unrelated individuals, out-of-frame TCR alpha sequences shared between twins showed an excess of sequences with low generation probability. Fewer insertions were carried by abundant cord blood beta clonotypes; a weaker similar trend was observed in young adult naive repertoires, while no such trend was observed in memory repertoires. In monozygotic twins, recombination models systematically underestimated out-of-frame TCR alpha sharing, but the models matched the sharing seen between unrelated individuals. Excess twin sharing in beta out-of-frame sequences was weaker because fewer shared sequences lowered the signal-to-noise ratio. Because the same donors could not be followed over many years, conclusions were based on cross-sectional statistical analysis. Zero-insertion analyses could be partly confounded by invariant T cells such as MAIT and iNKT, although diverse VJ usage argued against such confounding for most clonotypes.

Every donor was a healthy Caucasian. The twin cohort consisted of three pairs of female monozygotic twins, all aged about 18 to 29 years. Peripheral blood mononuclear cells were used as the source from which RNA for TCR libraries was isolated. This clonotype has a handful of counts. Its antigen is unknown. One base away there is no much larger clone; base qualities are not given. The library was generated by 5' RACE. Sequenced on an Illumina HiSeq 2000. Template switching added a universal primer binding site, and the final cDNA carried a unique molecular identifier that allowed TCR cDNA molecules to be counted accurately. Specific primers in the conserved constant-segment region were used to synthesize first-strand cDNA for the TCR alpha and beta chains. To control for contamination, each cDNA library was double barcoded with a SMART-Mk sample barcode plus Illumina barcodes. TruSeq adapter sequences along with Illumina sample barcodes were introduced in two successive PCR steps. The TCR alpha and beta cDNA libraries were sequenced on the Illumina HiSeq platform using custom primers. The paper's data handling went like this. Unique molecular identifiers were extracted from raw reads with MiGEC, and CDR3 positions were determined with MiXCR. For each individual, recombination models were inferred using an EM algorithm with the repgenHMM and IGoR tools. The tcR package in R was used for shared clonotype analysis, with sharing normalized by the product of cloneset sizes. To study raw recombination without the effects of thymic and clonal selection, out-of-frame nonproductive sequences were analyzed. The raw public data were reprocessed by TCRdb itself: fastp quality trimming at Q25, MiXCR clonotype calling, in-frame beta chains only. A single entry per CDR3 protein holds the most common genes and DNA from its merged rows. The V and J calls come from TCRdb's annotation, not from the publication. This sample holds about 900,000 distinct CDR3 sequences; approximately 13% were observed only once. The top ten hold around 1.5% of the sample.

Including cysteine and phenylalanine, the CDR3 has 14 amino acids. Solely the CDR3 DNA is kept, with 42 bases framed from the first base. The germline V gene encodes CDR1 SGHTA and CDR2 FQGNSA. For this chain, trimming is 3 bases at the V end and 7 bases at the J end, and the number of junction bases without a gene match is 7. This sample also appeared in a second study, on yellow fever vaccine responses in identical twins. The second paper states: The T cell response to vaccination in identical twins was reported by the authors to appear partly convergent and partly personalized. The study precisely tracked vaccine-responding T cell clones in identical twins.

The TCR comes from a woman aged 18 to 35 in good health. The sample was PBMCs. Rearrangement joined TRBV7-2 to TRBJ2-3, and 7 junctional nucleotides match TRBD2. The CDR3 region reads CASSFGLVEYTQYF. The bases are TGTGCCAGCAGCTTTGGACTAGTTGAATATACGCAGTATTTT.